The sequence of this T cell receptor beta chain was determined in a study of blood T cell repertoires in COVID-19. Whole-study context: The United States, Italy and Spain provided the acute and convalescent COVID-19 samples. Sample material is recorded as cDNA or gDNA derived from T cells, B-cell-depleted T cells, or PBMCs.

In the source study's methods: Reference gene primers were amplified, and this amplification served to estimate nucleated cell counts. The repertoire was sequenced with immunoSEQ multiplex PCR; TCRdb's copy has only in-frame clones and lacks some. The DNA was the basis for D and trimming; V, J and clone size are from that table. The data hold 200,000 to 300,000 clones, with around 87% observed a single time. The germline V gene has CDR1 MNHEY and CDR2 SMNVEV (reference sequence). Losses at the gene ends were 2 bases for V and 5 bases for J; bases not matched to a gene: 4. The CDR3 has 14 residues. The TCR originated in a woman between 45 and 65 years old with acute or convalescent COVID-19. The chain uses TRBV27 and TRBJ1-1; 8 positions match TRBD1. Sequenced input: peripheral blood. The CDR3 protein is CASSLQGADTEAFF. CDR3 DNA: TGTGCCAGCAGTTTACAGGGGGCGGATACTGAAGCTTTCTTT.